Following are 15 T cell receptor beta chains from one sample sequenced in a study of cytomegalovirus exposure and HLA in healthy donors. Primers: 60 Vbeta forward and 13 Jbeta reverse. Only in-frame clones appear in the TCRdb table, and some are missing; sequencing was by immunoSEQ multiplex PCR. The sample has 280,000 or so clones, around 90% seen once; the top ten hold approximately 2%. The sequenced sample consisted of PBMCs. These receptor sequences come from a woman under 30 in good health and CMV-seronegative.

This clone has a handful of counts. The rearrangement links TRBV7-9 to TRBJ1-4; D may be TRBD1 (6 bases). V lost 0 bases, J lost 3 bases, and 14 bases lay in between. Germline-derived CDR1 and CDR2 are SEHNR and FQNEAQ (reference sequence). This CDR3 is 17 amino acids long. CDR3 region: CASSLAFGDKANEKLFF. The CDR3, as DNA: TGTGCCAGCAGCTTAGCGTTCGGGGACAAGGCTAATGAAAAACTGTTTTTT.

This sequence joins TRBV18 and TRBJ1-1; a possible D gene is TRBD1 (5 bases). V lost 6 bases, J lost 3 bases, and 11 bases lay in between. This CDR3 is built from 13 residues. Germline lookup yields CDR1 KGHSH and CDR2 LQKENI. The CDR3 DNA reads TGTGCCAGCTCTTCCCAAGGGGACACTGAAGCTTTCTTT. Amino acid sequence: CASSSQGDTEAFF. Full variable domain (rest looked up from reference TRBV18 and TRBJ1-1): NAGVMQNPRHLVRRRGQEARLRCSPMKGHSHVYWYRQLPEEGLKFMVYLQKENIIDESGMPKERFSAEFPKEGPSILRIQQVVRGDSAAYFCASSSQGDTEAFFGQGTRLTVV.

V usage is TRBV4-1 and J usage is TRBJ2-5; TRBD2 agrees at 7 bases. Trimming at V came to 1 base and at J to 2 bases, leaving 10 bases not matched to a gene. The germline CDR1 and CDR2 sequences are MGHRA and YSYEKL. This CDR3 comprises 17 residues. CDR3 region: CASSQAIQLANQETQYF. CDR3 nucleotide sequence: TGCGCCAGCAGCCAAGCCATCCAACTAGCGAATCAAGAGACCCAGTACTTC.

The count of this clone is one. The chain uses TRBV7-6 and TRBJ1-6, with D unclear. The germline CDR1 and CDR2 sequences are SGHVS and FNYEAQ. The CDR3 loop spans 15 amino acids. The V end was cut by 5 bases, the J end by 3 bases, with 11 bases between. The CDR3 nucleotides read TGTGCCAGCAGCCCCTTCGAGAGCTATAATTCACCCCTCCACTTT. The encoded protein is CASSPFESYNSPLHF.

The chain uses TRBV27 and TRBJ1-2, with D unclear. The germline gives CDR1 MNHEY, CDR2 SMNVEV (reference sequence). The germline V and J ends were trimmed by 3 bases and 7 bases, with 24 bases remaining between them. The CDR3 length is 17 residues. CDR3 nucleotide sequence: TGTGCCAGCAGTTTTGCTTCCGAGTCTCCTGGTTTGAGTGGCTACACCTTC. It codes for CASSFASESPGLSGYTF.

The chain combines TRBV27 with TRBJ2-1; 13 bases match TRBD2. This CDR3 is 17 amino acids long. Germline CDR1 reads MNHEY; CDR2 reads SMNVEV (reference sequence). Trimming at V came to 5 bases and at J to 5 bases, leaving 9 bases not matched to a gene. The CDR3 here is CASSPTRLAGGNNEQFF. Written as DNA, the CDR3 is TGTGCCAGCAGTCCCACACGACTAGCGGGGGGAAACAATGAGCAGTTCTTC.

The J gene is TRBJ1-2, the V gene TRBV5-6, with TRBD1 as a possible D gene (5 bases). Germline V gene sequence: CDR1 SGHDT, CDR2 YYEEEE. V lost 3 bases to trimming and J lost 1 base, with 7 bases between them. The CDR3 has 13 amino acids. The CDR3 DNA reads TGTGCCAGCAGCTGGGGGGATAACTATGGCTACACCTTC. Amino acid sequence: CASSWGDNYGYTF.

The chain links TRBV11-2 to TRBJ1-2; a weak D match, TRBD1 (5 bases). CDR1 SGHAT and CDR2 FQNNGV come from the germline V gene. V dropped 1 base and J dropped 5 bases, with 8 bases sitting between them. The CDR3 has 13 amino acids. In nucleotides, the CDR3 is TGTGCCAGCAGCTTAGGTGCAGGGTATGGCTACACCTTC. Protein product: CASSLGAGYGYTF.

The rearrangement links TRBV7-7 to TRBJ2-3; 10 nucleotides agree with TRBD1. V shed 5 bases and J 4 bases; nucleotides not matched to a gene: 3. This CDR3 region has 14 residues. Germline V gene lookup returns CDR1 SSHAT and CDR2 FNYEAQ (reference sequence). The CDR3 spells CASSPGTGADTQYF. CDR3 DNA: TGTGCCAGCAGCCCCGGGACAGGGGCAGATACGCAGTATTTT.

J is TRBJ1-5 and V is TRBV5-1; D is perhaps TRBD1 (6 bases). CDR1 and CDR2 from the germline V gene are SGHRS and YFSETQ. V lost 4 bases and J 0 bases, leaving 11 bases between the germline ends. The CDR3 sequence is 15 residues long. In DNA, the CDR3 is TGCGCCAGCAGCCGAGCAGGGGATAGCAATCAGCCCCAGCATTTT. Encoded protein: CASSRAGDSNQPQHF.

This clone was seen a single time. J is TRBJ2-1 and V is TRBV6-5; tentative D call: TRBD2 (5 bases). Germline CDR1 MNHEY, CDR2 SVGAGI. The CDR3 loop spans 15 amino acids. Trimming stripped 6 bases from V and 5 bases from J, with 17 bases between. CDR3 sequence: CASSPAGKGNNEQFF. For the CDR3, the DNA is TGTGCCAGCAGCCCGGCCGGGAAAGGTAACAATGAGCAGTTCTTC.

The V call is TRBV9, the J call TRBJ2-5; 7 nucleotides line up with TRBD1. Germline trimming cut 3 bases from V and 3 bases from J; bases unmatched to any gene: 8. Germline loops: CDR1 SGDLS, CDR2 YYNGEE. The CDR3 sequence is 15 residues long. The CDR3 DNA follows: TGTGCCAGCAGCGCGACAGGGTTTGGGGAAGAGACCCAGTACTTC. It codes for CASSATGFGEETQYF.

The chain carries TRBV21-1 and TRBJ1-5. TRBV21-1 represents a pseudogene. The length of the CDR3 is 16 residues. The CDR3 DNA follows: TGTGCCAGCAGCAACCGTCCGAGGGCCAGCAATCAGCCCCAGCATTTT. Amino acid sequence: CASSNRPRASNQPQHF.

V usage is TRBV18 and J usage is TRBJ1-2; D not resolved. Germline assignment: CDR1 KGHSH and CDR2 LQKENI. The CDR3 runs 15 residues. V was trimmed by 0 bases and J by 7 bases, leaving 15 bases between them. The CDR3 spells CASSPPIGISGGYTF. Written as DNA, the CDR3 is TGTGCCAGCTCACCACCGATCGGGATCTCGGGTGGCTACACCTTC. Combining the CDR3 with reference TRBV18 and TRBJ1-2 gives the whole variable domain NAGVMQNPRHLVRRRGQEARLRCSPMKGHSHVYWYRQLPEEGLKFMVYLQKENIIDESGMPKERFSAEFPKEGPSILRIQQVVRGDSAAYFCASSPPIGISGGYTFGSGTRLTVV.

Remarks on this clone: Different DNA sequences within this sample yield the same CDR3. The chain has TRBV30 and TRBJ1-6, with D maybe TRBD1 (5 bases). CDR1 is GTSNPN and CDR2 is SVGIG in the germline V gene (reference sequence). V was trimmed by 0 bases and J by 2 bases, leaving 17 bases between them. This CDR3 has 18 residues. This CDR3 reads CAWSVSLSPGPYNSPLHF. The CDR3 DNA reads TGTGCCTGGAGTGTATCCCTTTCCCCAGGGCCCTATAATTCACCCCTCCACTTT.